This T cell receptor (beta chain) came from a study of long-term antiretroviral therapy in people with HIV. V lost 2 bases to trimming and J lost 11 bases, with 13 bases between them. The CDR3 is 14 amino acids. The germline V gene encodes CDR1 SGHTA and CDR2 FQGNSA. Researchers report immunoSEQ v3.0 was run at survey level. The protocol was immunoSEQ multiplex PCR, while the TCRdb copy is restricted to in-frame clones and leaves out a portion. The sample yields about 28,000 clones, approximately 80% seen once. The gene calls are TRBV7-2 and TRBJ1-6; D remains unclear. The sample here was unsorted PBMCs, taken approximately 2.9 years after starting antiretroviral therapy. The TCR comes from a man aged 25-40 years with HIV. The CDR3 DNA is TGTGCCAGCAGCTTAAGACGGGCTGGGGCACCCCTCCACTTT. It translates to CASSLRRAGAPLHF.